Each of the 14 T cell receptor beta chains below was sequenced from the same sample in a study of cytomegalovirus exposure and HLA in healthy donors. The repertoire was sequenced with immunoSEQ multiplex PCR; TCRdb's copy has only in-frame clones and lacks some. The data contain 150,000 to 200,000 clones, roughly 91% of them singletons. Input material: PBMCs. These receptors came from a man aged 18 to 35 in good health and CMV-seropositive.

This clone was detected only once. The chain is built from TRBV6-1 and TRBJ2-7; D is unclear. Germline values: CDR1 MNHNS, CDR2 SASEGT. The V end was cut by 2 bases, the J end by 4 bases, with 24 bases between. The CDR3 totals 18 residues. For the CDR3, the DNA is TGTGCCAGCAGTGAATTTGAGCCGAGTAAAAGAGGCGCGTACGAGCAGTACTTC. Translating gives CASSEFEPSKRGAYEQYF.

The chain carries TRBV29-1 and TRBJ1-2, with D possibly matching TRBD1 (6 bases). CDR3 length equals 13 residues. Germline V CDR1 and CDR2: SQVTM, ANQGSEA. V was trimmed by 7 bases and J by 4 bases, leaving 16 bases between them. CDR3 bases: TGCAGCGCAGAGGACAGTTACCTCTATGGCTACACCTTC. Encoded protein: CSAEDSYLYGYTF.

The V call is TRBV5-1, the J call TRBJ2-3, with TRBD2 matching over 13 bases. Germline values: CDR1 SGHRS, CDR2 YFSETQ. Trimming cost V 0 bases and J 4 bases; bases outside gene matches: 2. CDR3 size: 16 residues. The CDR3 is CASSLGTSGSADTQYF. In nucleotides, the CDR3 is TGCGCCAGCAGCTTGGGGACTAGCGGGAGCGCAGATACGCAGTATTTT.

The rearrangement uses TRBV7-2 and TRBJ2-7; 10 positions match TRBD2. Germline V gene data show CDR1 as SGHTA and CDR2 as FQGNSA. The V and J ends lost 5 bases and 3 bases, in that order; junction bases with no gene match: 13. This CDR3 has 17 amino acids. CDR3 sequence: CASSLNQLWTSGYEQYF. For the CDR3, the DNA is TGTGCCAGCAGCCTTAACCAACTCTGGACTAGCGGCTACGAGCAGTACTTC.

V gene TRBV7-6 combines with J gene TRBJ2-4; D may be TRBD1 (6 bases). The V end lost 4 bases, the J end lost 0 bases, and 31 bases lay between the germline ends. CDR3 length: 22 residues. Per germline, CDR1 SGHVS and CDR2 FNYEAQ. CDR3 amino acids: CASSCYGRPGTPLSLAKNIQYF. CDR3 nucleotide sequence: TGTGCCAGCAGCTGTTACGGGCGACCCGGGACACCCCTATCACTAGCCAAAAACATTCAGTACTTC.

The chain links TRBV5-4 to TRBJ2-2; D might be TRBD1 (5 bases). CDR3 length: 15 residues. V shed 0 bases and J shed 1 base, with 7 bases lying between them. Looked up from germline, CDR1 is SGHNT and CDR2 is YYREEE (reference sequence). The DNA for the CDR3 is TGTGCCAGCAGCTTGGACAGGAGGAACACCGGGGAGCTGTTTTTT. Protein sequence: CASSLDRRNTGELFF.

The chain couples TRBV25-1 to TRBJ2-5; possibly TRBD1 for D (6 bases). V lost 1 base, J lost 1 base, and 13 bases lay in between. Looked up from germline, CDR1 is MGHDK and CDR2 is SYGVNS. This CDR3 contains 16 residues. The CDR3 is CASSESPGTIQETQYF. The DNA of the CDR3 is TGTGCCAGCAGTGAATCGCCCGGGACAATCCAAGAGACCCAGTACTTC.

This chain uses TRBV29-1 with TRBJ2-3; D unresolved. Trimming removed 4 bases from V and 2 bases from J, with 7 bases in between. The CDR3 length is 12 residues. Germline V gene data show CDR1 as SQVTM and CDR2 as ANQGSEA. The CDR3 protein is CSVVMSTDTQYF. The CDR3 DNA sequence: TGCAGCGTTGTTATGTCCACAGATACGCAGTATTTT.

This clone was detected only once. V and J are TRBV7-8 and TRBJ2-1, with TRBD2 identical over 11 bases. V dropped 1 base and J dropped 4; count of bases not matched to a gene: 3. CDR3 length: 16 residues. Looked up from germline, CDR1 is SGHVS and CDR2 is FQNEAQ. This chain's CDR3 is CASSLGRTSGYNEQFF. CDR3 coding DNA: TGTGCCAGCAGCTTAGGACGGACTAGCGGGTACAATGAGCAGTTCTTC. The full variable domain, completed using reference TRBV7-8 and TRBJ2-1, is GAGVSQSPRYKVAKRGQDVALRCDPISGHVSLFWYQQALGQGPEFLTYFQNEAQLDKSGLPSDRFFAERPEGSVSTLKIQRTQQEDSAVYLCASSLGRTSGYNEQFFGPGTRLTVL.

J is TRBJ2-1 and V is TRBV28; 9 bases align to TRBD2. The CDR3 covers 17 residues. The V segment lost 4 bases and the J segment 6 bases; nucleotides outside the gene matches: 13. Germline-derived CDR1 and CDR2 are MDHEN and SYDVKM. CDR3 coding DNA: TGTGCCAGCAGTTCGAGGTATGGCGGGAGGGCAGGCAATGAGCAGTTCTTC. Translated: CASSSRYGGRAGNEQFF.

The rearrangement joins TRBV19 to TRBJ1-2; D might be TRBD1 (5 bases). CDR3 length: 15 amino acids. CDR1 is LNHDA, CDR2 SQIVND, per germline (reference sequence). Trimming cost V 3 bases and J 0 bases, with 11 bases left between them. For the CDR3, the DNA is TGTGCCAGTAGTATCAGGGCAGGGACTAACTATGGCTACACCTTC. Amino acids: CASSIRAGTNYGYTF.

The CDR3 here is CASSLAGTGYYGYTF. DNA of the CDR3: TGCGCCAGCAGCTTGGCCGGGACAGGTTACTATGGCTACACCTTC. The V call is TRBV5-1, the J call TRBJ1-2; the match to TRBD1 covers 8 bases. The CDR3 is made up of 15 amino acids. Trimming at V came to 0 bases and at J to 3 bases, leaving 4 bases not matched to a gene. The V gene's germline CDR1 is SGHRS and CDR2 YFSETQ. The full variable domain, rest sourced from reference TRBV5-1 and TRBJ1-2, is KAGVTQTPRYLIKTRGQQVTLSCSPISGHRSVSWYQQTPGQGLQFLFEYFSETQRNKGNFPGRFSGRQFSNSRSEMNVSTLELGDSALYLCASSLAGTGYYGYTFGSGTRLTVV.

V usage is TRBV28 and J usage is TRBJ2-3; D is possibly TRBD1 (6 bases). Trimming removed 2 bases from V and 3 bases from J, with 9 bases in between. Germline V CDR1 and CDR2: MDHEN, SYDVKM. The CDR3 has 14 residues. The CDR3: CASSLTGSTDTQYF. In nucleotides, the CDR3 is TGTGCCAGCAGTTTAACAGGGAGTACAGATACGCAGTATTTT.

CDR3 residues: CSALDRSTDTQYF. For the CDR3, the DNA is TGCAGCGCCCTAGACAGGAGCACAGATACGCAGTATTTT. The chain couples TRBV29-1 to TRBJ2-3, with a weak D call TRBD1 (6 bases). Germline V gives CDR1 SQVTM, CDR2 ANQGSEA. Trimming removed 7 bases from V and 0 bases from J, with 11 bases in between. There are 13 residues in the CDR3.